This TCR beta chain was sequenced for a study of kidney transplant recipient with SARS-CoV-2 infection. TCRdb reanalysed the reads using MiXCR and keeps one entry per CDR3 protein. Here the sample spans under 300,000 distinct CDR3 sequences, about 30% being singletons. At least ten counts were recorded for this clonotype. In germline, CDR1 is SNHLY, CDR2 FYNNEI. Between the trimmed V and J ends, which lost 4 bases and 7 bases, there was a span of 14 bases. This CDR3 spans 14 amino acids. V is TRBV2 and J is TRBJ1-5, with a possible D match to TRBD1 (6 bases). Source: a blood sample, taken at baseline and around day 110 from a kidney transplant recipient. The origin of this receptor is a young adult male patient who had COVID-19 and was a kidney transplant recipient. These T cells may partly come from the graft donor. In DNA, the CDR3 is TGTGCCAGCAGTGGGCAGGGGTCTTACCAGCCCCAGCATTTT. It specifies CASSGQGSYQPQHF.